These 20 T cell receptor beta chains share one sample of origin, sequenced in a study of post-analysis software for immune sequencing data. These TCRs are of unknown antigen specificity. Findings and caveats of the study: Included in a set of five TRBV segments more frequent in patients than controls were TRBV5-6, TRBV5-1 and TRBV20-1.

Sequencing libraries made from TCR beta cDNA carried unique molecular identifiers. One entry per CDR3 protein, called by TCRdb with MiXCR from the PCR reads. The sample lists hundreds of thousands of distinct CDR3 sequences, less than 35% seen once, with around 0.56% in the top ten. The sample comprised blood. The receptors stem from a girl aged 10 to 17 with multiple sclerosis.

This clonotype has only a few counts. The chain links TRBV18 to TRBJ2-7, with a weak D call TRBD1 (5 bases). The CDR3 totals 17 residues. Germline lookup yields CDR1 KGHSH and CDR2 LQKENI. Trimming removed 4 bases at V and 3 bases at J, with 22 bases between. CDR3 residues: CASSLPGSGSLRYEQYF. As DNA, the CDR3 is TGTGCCAGCTCACTACCGGGCTCAGGGTCCCTGCGCTACGAGCAGTACTTC.

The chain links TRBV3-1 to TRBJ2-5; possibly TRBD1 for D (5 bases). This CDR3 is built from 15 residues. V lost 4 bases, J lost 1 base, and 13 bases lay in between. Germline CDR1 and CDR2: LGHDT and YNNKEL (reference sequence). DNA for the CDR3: TGTGCCAGCAGCCTACGACAGCTTCTCCAAGAGACCCAGTACTTC. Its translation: CASSLRQLLQETQYF.

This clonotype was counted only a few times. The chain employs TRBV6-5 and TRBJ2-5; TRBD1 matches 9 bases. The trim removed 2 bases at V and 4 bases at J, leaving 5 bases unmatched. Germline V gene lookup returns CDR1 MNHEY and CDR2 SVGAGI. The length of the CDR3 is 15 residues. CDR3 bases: TGTGCCAGCAGTTACGGAAGGACAGGGGCAGAGACCCAGTACTTC. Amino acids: CASSYGRTGAETQYF.

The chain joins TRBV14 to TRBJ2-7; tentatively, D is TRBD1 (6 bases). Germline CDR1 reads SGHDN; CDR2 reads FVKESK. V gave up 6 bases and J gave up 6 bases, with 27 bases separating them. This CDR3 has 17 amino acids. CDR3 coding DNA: TGTGCCAGCAGTCAAAGGGACATTGGGTTACTCGGTCGCGAGCAGTACTTC. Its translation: CASSQRDIGLLGREQYF.

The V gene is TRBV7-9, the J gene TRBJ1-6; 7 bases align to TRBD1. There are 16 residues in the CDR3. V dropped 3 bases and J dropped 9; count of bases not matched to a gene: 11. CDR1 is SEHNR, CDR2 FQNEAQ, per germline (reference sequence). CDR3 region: CASSFWTGIVFSPLHF. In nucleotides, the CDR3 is TGTGCCAGCAGCTTTTGGACAGGAATCGTCTTTTCACCCCTCCACTTT.

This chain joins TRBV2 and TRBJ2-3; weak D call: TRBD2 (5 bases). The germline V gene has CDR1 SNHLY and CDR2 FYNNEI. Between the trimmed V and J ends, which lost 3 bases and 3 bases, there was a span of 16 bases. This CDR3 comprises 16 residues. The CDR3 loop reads CASSETRVPPTDTQYF. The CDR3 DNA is TGTGCCAGCAGTGAGACGCGGGTCCCACCTACAGATACGCAGTATTTT.

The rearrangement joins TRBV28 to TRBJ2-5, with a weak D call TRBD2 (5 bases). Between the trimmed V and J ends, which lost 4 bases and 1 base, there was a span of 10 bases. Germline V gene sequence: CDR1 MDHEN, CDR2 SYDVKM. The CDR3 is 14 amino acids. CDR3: CASSSIEGQETQYF. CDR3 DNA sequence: TGTGCCAGCAGTTCCATAGAGGGCCAAGAGACCCAGTACTTC.

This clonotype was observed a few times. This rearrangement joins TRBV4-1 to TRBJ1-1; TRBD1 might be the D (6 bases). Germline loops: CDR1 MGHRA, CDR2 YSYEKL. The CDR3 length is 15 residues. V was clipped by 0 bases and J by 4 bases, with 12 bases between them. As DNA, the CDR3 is TGCGCCAGCAGCCAAGAACCAGGGGCTCGCACTGAAGCTTTCTTT. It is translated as CASSQEPGARTEAFF.

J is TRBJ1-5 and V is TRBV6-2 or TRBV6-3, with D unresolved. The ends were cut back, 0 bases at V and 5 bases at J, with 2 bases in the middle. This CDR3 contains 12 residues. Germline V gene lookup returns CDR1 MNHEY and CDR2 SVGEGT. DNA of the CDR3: TGTGCCAGCAGTTACTCCTATCAGCCCCAGCATTTT. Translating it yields CASSYSYQPQHF.

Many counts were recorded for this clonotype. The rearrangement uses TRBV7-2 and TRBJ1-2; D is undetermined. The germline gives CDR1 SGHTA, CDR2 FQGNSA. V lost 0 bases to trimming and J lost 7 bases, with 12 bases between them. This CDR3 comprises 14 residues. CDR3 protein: CASSLAHRDRGYTF. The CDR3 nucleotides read TGTGCCAGCAGCTTAGCCCACCGGGATCGTGGCTACACCTTC.

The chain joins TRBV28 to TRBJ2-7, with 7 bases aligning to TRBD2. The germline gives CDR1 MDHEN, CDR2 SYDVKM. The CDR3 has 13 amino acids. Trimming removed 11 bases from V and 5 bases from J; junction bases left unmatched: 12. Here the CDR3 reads CASQNGGINEQYF. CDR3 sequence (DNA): TGTGCCTCCCAAAACGGGGGGATCAACGAGCAGTACTTC. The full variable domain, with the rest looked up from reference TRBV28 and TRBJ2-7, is DVKVTQSSRYLVKRTGEKVFLECVQDMDHENMFWYRQDPGLGLRLIYFSYDVKMKEKGDIPEGYSVSREKKERFSLILESASTNQTSMYLCASQNGGINEQYFGPGTRLTVT.

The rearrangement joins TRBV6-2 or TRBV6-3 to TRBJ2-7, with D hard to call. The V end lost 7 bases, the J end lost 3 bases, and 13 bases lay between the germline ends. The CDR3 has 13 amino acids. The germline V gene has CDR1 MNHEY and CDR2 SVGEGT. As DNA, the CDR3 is TGTGCCAGCAACGGTCAAAAGGACTACGAGCAGTACTTC. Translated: CASNGQKDYEQYF.

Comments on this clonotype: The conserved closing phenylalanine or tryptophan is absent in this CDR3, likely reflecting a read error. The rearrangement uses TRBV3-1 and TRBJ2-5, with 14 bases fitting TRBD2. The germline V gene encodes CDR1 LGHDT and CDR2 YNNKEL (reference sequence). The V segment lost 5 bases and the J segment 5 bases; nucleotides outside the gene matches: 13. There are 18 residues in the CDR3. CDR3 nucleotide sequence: TGTGCCAGCAGCACAACAGGACTAGCGGGGGGCCTATACGAGACCCAGTACCTC. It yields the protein CASSTTGLAGGLYETQYL.

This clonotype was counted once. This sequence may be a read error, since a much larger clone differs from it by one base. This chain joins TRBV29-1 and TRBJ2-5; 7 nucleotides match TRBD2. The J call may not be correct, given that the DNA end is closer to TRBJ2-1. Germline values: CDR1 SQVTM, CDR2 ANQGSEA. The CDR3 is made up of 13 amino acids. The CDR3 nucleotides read TGCAGCGGCGGACGGGAGGTCCAAGAGACCCAGTTCTTC. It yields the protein CSGGREVQETQFF.

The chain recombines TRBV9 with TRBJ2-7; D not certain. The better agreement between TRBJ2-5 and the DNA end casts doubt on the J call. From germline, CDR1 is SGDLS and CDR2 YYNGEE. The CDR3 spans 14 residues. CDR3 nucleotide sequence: TGTGCCAGCAGCGTTGGATTCGGACGAGAGACCCAGTACTTC. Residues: CASSVGFGRETQYF.

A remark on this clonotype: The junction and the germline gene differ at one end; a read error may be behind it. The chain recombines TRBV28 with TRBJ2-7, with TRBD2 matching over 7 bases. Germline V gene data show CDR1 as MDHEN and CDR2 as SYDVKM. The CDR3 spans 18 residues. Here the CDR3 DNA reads TGTGCCGGCAGTTTGGAACAGGAGGAGCGGGAAACAATGGGGGAGCAGTACTTC. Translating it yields CAGSLEQEERETMGEQYF.

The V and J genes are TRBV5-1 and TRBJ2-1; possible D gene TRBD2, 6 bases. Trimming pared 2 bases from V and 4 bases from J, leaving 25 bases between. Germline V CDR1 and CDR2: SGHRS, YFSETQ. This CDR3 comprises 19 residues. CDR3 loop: CASSLIPLLRERFYNEQFF. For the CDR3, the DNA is TGCGCCAGCAGCTTAATACCACTACTCCGGGAGAGATTTTACAATGAGCAGTTCTTC.

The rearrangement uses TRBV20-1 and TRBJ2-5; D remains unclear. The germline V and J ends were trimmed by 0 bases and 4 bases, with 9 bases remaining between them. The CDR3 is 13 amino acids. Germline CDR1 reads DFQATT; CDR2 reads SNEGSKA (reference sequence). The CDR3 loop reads CSARETLRETQYF. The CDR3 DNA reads TGCAGTGCTAGAGAGACACTAAGAGAGACCCAGTACTTC.

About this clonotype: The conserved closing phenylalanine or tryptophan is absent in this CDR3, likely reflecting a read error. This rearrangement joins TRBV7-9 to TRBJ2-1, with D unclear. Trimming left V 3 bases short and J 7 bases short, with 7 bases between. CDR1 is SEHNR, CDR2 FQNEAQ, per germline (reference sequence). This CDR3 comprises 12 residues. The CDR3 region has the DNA TGTGCCAGCAGCTTGGCGTCGAATGAGCAGTTCGTC. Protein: CASSLASNEQFV.

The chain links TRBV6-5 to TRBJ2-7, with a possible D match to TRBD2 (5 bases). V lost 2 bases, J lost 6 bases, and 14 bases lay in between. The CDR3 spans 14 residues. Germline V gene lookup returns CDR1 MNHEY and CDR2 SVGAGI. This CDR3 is CASSYEEGTIEQYF. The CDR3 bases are TGTGCCAGCAGTTACGAAGAGGGTACAATCGAGCAGTACTTC.